This entry lists 20 T cell receptor beta chains sequenced from one sample in a study of shared clonotypes between healthy human individuals. Sequencing used immunoSEQ multiplex PCR; TCRdb keeps in-frame clones, though not all of them. The sample contains over a million clones, around three quarters of which appear only once. The sample was memory CD4+ T cells from PBMCs. Subset here: CD45RA-negative fraction. The receptors come from a man in his late teens or twenties in good health. Some clones in this sample may be carry-over from other donors' samples.

The chain links TRBV7-8 to TRBJ2-7; D not certain. This CDR3 comprises 15 residues. The germline gives CDR1 SGHVS, CDR2 FQNEAQ. V was cut by 1 base and J by 0 bases, with 10 bases left in between. The CDR3 DNA sequence: TGTGCCAGCAGCTTAGGGCCTGGACCCTCCTACGAGCAGTACTTC. As protein: CASSLGPGPSYEQYF.

The chain combines TRBV4-1 with TRBJ2-7, with D perhaps TRBD1 (5 bases). V lost 0 bases and J lost 5, with 17 bases in between. Germline V lookup: CDR1 MGHRA, CDR2 YSYEKL. This CDR3 is built from 16 residues. For the CDR3, the DNA is TGCGCCAGCAGCCAAGAACCACTGGGGCGAGAGAACGAGCAGTACTTC. Translated: CASSQEPLGRENEQYF.

This clone was counted between two and nine times. This chain links TRBV5-1 with TRBJ2-1; possibly TRBD2 for D (6 bases). This CDR3 region has 14 residues. Trimming took 6 bases from V and 6 from J, leaving 16 bases between them. CDR1 and CDR2 from the germline V gene are SGHRS and YFSETQ. The CDR3 nucleotides are TGCGCCAGCAAACCGGGGGTGATGGGCAATGAGCAGTTCTTC. It encodes CASKPGVMGNEQFF.

The chain joins TRBV7-2 to TRBJ1-2, with 9 bases identical to TRBD1. Germline CDR1 SGHTA, CDR2 FQGNSA. V shed 4 bases and J 2 bases; nucleotides not matched to a gene: 5. The CDR3 spans 15 residues. For the CDR3, the DNA is TGTGCCAGCAGCTGGGGGGACAGGGAAAACTATGGCTACACCTTC. It specifies CASSWGDRENYGYTF.

The sample holds one count of this clone. The V gene is TRBV28, the J gene TRBJ2-1, with D hard to call. This CDR3 has 13 amino acids. Germline lookup yields CDR1 MDHEN and CDR2 SYDVKM. Trimming took 6 bases from V and 0 from J, leaving 6 bases between them. The CDR3 DNA follows: TGTGCCAGCAGCCGATCCTCCTACAATGAGCAGTTCTTC. Amino acid sequence: CASSRSSYNEQFF.

V is TRBV5-1 and J is TRBJ2-7, with TRBD1 identical over 7 bases. The ends lost 2 bases at V and 3 bases at J; junction bases unmatched: 17. The CDR3 length is 18 residues. CDR1 and CDR2 (germline): SGHRS, YFSETQ. Here the CDR3 DNA reads TGCGCCAGCAGCTTCCGAGGAAGGAAACAGGGGATTCGCTACGAGCAGTACTTC. Its protein product is CASSFRGRKQGIRYEQYF.

The gene calls are TRBV10-2 and TRBJ1-5; D remains unclear. V was pared by 3 bases and J by 7 bases, with 7 bases between. The CDR3 covers 12 residues. Germline V lookup: CDR1 WSHSY, CDR2 SAAADI. CDR3 in DNA: TGCGCCAGCAGTGACCACAGACAGCCCCAGCATTTT. Its translation: CASSDHRQPQHF.

J is TRBJ2-7 and V is TRBV19; the D call may be TRBD1 or TRBD2 (6 bases each). V was pared by 4 bases and J by 7 bases, with 14 bases between. Germline V gene data show CDR1 as LNHDA and CDR2 as SQIVND (reference sequence). This CDR3 contains 13 residues. The CDR3 is CASSTTDSGEQYF. In DNA, the CDR3 is TGTGCCAGTAGTACGACGGACAGCGGGGAGCAGTACTTC. Looking up the rest from reference TRBV19 and TRBJ2-7 gives the full variable domain: DGGITQSPKYLFRKEGQNVTLSCEQNLNHDAMYWYRQDPGQGLRLIYYSQIVNDFQKGDIAEGYSVSREKKESFPLTVTSAQKNPTAFYLCASSTTDSGEQYFGPGTRLTVT.

The chain is built from TRBV28 and TRBJ2-5; unclear D gene. The DNA end lines up better with TRBJ2-7; the J call may be wrong. The CDR3 runs to 13 residues. Germline V gives CDR1 MDHEN, CDR2 SYDVKM. The CDR3 DNA reads as TGTGCCAGCACCGCCTACGTAGGCTACGAGCAGTACTTC. Its translation: CASTAYVGYEQYF.

The rearrangement joins TRBV7-9 to TRBJ1-5; D is ambiguous. Germline values: CDR1 SEHNR, CDR2 FQNEAQ (reference sequence). CDR3 length: 14 amino acids. Trimming shortened V by 5 bases and J by 1 base, and 9 bases separated the two germline ends. The chain's CDR3 is CASSPDLSNQPQHF. CDR3 coding DNA: TGTGCCAGCAGCCCCGACTTAAGCAATCAGCCCCAGCATTTT.

At least ten counts were recorded for this clone. The chain uses TRBV30 and TRBJ1-2; possible D gene TRBD1, 6 bases. Germline values: CDR1 GTSNPN, CDR2 SVGIG (reference sequence). Trimming pared 3 bases from V and 5 bases from J, leaving 10 bases between. This CDR3 spans 12 amino acids. DNA of the CDR3: TGTGCCTGGAGGAACAGGGAGTATGGCTACACCTTC. Translation gives CAWRNREYGYTF.

This clone has just one count. The chain carries TRBV9 and TRBJ1-1, with 9 bases aligning to TRBD1. CDR1 is SGDLS and CDR2 is YYNGEE in the germline V gene. Trimming removed 4 bases from V and 4 bases from J; junction bases left unmatched: 11. CDR3 length: 16 residues. The CDR3 sequence is CASSPDPGTGITEAFF. The CDR3 nucleotides read TGTGCCAGCAGCCCTGATCCCGGGACAGGGATCACTGAAGCTTTCTTT.

This chain joins TRBV5-1 and TRBJ2-2; D possibly corresponds to TRBD2 (5 bases). V lost 7 bases, J lost 0 bases, and 10 bases lay in between. CDR1 and CDR2 (germline): SGHRS, YFSETQ. This CDR3 is built from 14 residues. The CDR3 DNA follows: TGCGCCAGCGGGCCGGGATCGAACACCGGGGAGCTGTTTTTT. As protein: CASGPGSNTGELFF.

This clone was counted many times. The rearrangement joins TRBV18 to TRBJ1-5; D remains ambiguous. This CDR3 region has 13 residues. V lost 3 bases and J 5 bases, leaving 8 bases between the germline ends. In germline, CDR1 is KGHSH, CDR2 LQKENI. CDR3 bases: TGTGCCAGCTCACCCGACCCGCATCAGCCCCAGCATTTT. This sequence encodes CASSPDPHQPQHF.

CDR3 sequence: CASSIRAERNGYTF. DNA for the CDR3: TGTGCCAGTAGTATCCGAGCAGAGCGTAATGGCTACACCTTC. The chain has TRBV19 and TRBJ1-2; D remains unclear. The germline V gene has CDR1 LNHDA and CDR2 SQIVND (reference sequence). The CDR3 has 14 amino acids. V was shortened by 3 bases and J by 6 bases, with 14 bases between the two germline ends.

The chain couples TRBV28 to TRBJ1-1; perhaps TRBD1 as D (6 bases). Germline V gene data show CDR1 as MDHEN and CDR2 as SYDVKM. CDR3 length equals 14 residues. The V gene lost 3 bases and the J gene lost 4 bases, with 12 bases spanning the gap. Written as DNA, the CDR3 is TGTGCCAGCAGTTTTAGGACAGAGGCCACTGAAGCTTTCTTT. It codes for CASSFRTEATEAFF.

A few counts support this clone. The chain couples TRBV6-1 to TRBJ2-5; 9 nucleotides line up with TRBD2. Germline V gene lookup returns CDR1 MNHNS and CDR2 SASEGT. This CDR3 region has 13 residues. V shed 7 bases and J 5 bases; nucleotides not matched to a gene: 5. Here the CDR3 DNA reads TGTGCCAGCATCAGCGGGAGGCGGGAGACCCAGTACTTC. This sequence encodes CASISGRRETQYF.

This clone was detected a few times. The chain recombines TRBV6-1 with TRBJ2-1; TRBD2 aligns across 10 bases. Germline loops: CDR1 MNHNS, CDR2 SASEGT. CDR3 length equals 15 residues. The ends lost 7 bases at V and 4 bases at J; junction bases unmatched: 7. CDR3 sequence: CASKSSGLAYNEQFF. Here the CDR3 DNA reads TGTGCCAGCAAGTCCTCGGGACTAGCGTACAATGAGCAGTTCTTC.

The V call is TRBV29-1, the J call TRBJ2-3, with 14 bases that match TRBD2. The CDR3 length is 14 residues. Germline V gene sequence: CDR1 SQVTM, CDR2 ANQGSEA. J was trimmed by 7 bases and V by 6 bases; bases with no gene match: 6. The CDR3 region is CSVETSGRGNTQYF. The CDR3 DNA reads TGCAGCGTCGAGACTAGCGGGAGGGGAAATACGCAGTATTTT.

This clone appeared a single time. The rearrangement joins TRBV4-1 to TRBJ2-1; D possibly corresponds to TRBD2 (6 bases). The V end was cut by 4 bases, the J end by 0 bases, with 13 bases between. Germline-derived CDR1 and CDR2 are MGHRA and YSYEKL. The CDR3 runs to 16 residues. CDR3 loop: CASSPVGGASYNEQFF. The DNA for the CDR3 is TGCGCCAGCAGCCCCGTCGGGGGAGCCTCCTACAATGAGCAGTTCTTC.